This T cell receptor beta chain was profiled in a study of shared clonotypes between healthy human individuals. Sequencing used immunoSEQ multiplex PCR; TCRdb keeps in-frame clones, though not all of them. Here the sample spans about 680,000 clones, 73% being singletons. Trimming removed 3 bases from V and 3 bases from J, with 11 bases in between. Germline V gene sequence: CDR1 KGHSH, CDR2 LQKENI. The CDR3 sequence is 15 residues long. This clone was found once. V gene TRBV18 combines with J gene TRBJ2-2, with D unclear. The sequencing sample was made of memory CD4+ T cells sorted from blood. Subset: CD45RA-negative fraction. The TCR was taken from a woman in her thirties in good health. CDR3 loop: CASSPDSTHTGELFF. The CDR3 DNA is TGTGCCAGCTCACCCGACTCAACGCACACCGGGGAGCTGTTTTTT.